Listed below are T cell receptor beta chains from one sample, sequenced in a study of blood T cell repertoires in COVID-19. The method was immunoSEQ multiplex PCR; TCRdb's version includes in-frame clones alone and lacks a portion of them. This sample has 75,000 to 85,000 clones, with more than 75% found just once. Sequenced: peripheral blood. Source of these receptors: a human donor in a cohort sampled during active COVID-19. Each CDR3 is given with its conserved first and last residue. The order of the fields is D gene, clone size, J gene, V gene, CDR3 protein, CDR3 DNA. The D gene is left open where the match is weak. Size is stated for part of the rows, as once, few or many counts, or as a class when the clone is expanded.

>.|.|TRBJ2-2|TRBV7-8
CASSLPAWGGRGKNIGELFF
TGTGCCAGCAGCTTACCCGCCTGGGGGGGCAGGGGTAAAAATATCGGGGAGCTGTTTTTT
>TRBD1|few|TRBJ1-4|TRBV19
CASPKGQEEKLFF
TGTGCCAGCCCTAAAGGACAGGAAGAAAAACTGTTTTTT
>.|.|TRBJ1-4|TRBV25-1
CASSEAQSGPTNEKLFF
TGTGCCAGCAGTGAGGCCCAATCAGGGCCAACTAATGAAAAACTGTTTTTT
>.|.|TRBJ1-5|TRBV4-1
CASSHVQVRQPQHF
TGCGCCAGCAGCCATGTACAGGTTCGCCAGCCCCAGCATTTT
>.|.|TRBJ2-5|TRBV3-1/TRBV3-2
CASGEVTQYF
TGTGCCAGCGGGGAGGTGACCCAGTACTTC
>TRBD1|.|TRBJ2-5|TRBV5-4
CASSFTGGQETQYF
TGTGCCAGCAGCTTTACAGGGGGCCAAGAGACCCAGTACTTC
>.|.|TRBJ1-5|TRBV2
CASSGSDRPQHF
TGTGCCAGCAGTGGGAGCGACAGGCCCCAGCATTTT
>.|.|TRBJ1-6|TRBV7-3
CASSLTGSDNSPLHF
TGTGCCAGCAGCTTAACCGGGAGTGATAATTCACCCCTCCACTTT
>.|.|TRBJ1-2|TRBV5-8
CASSGGLGLETGYTF
TGTGCCAGCAGCGGTGGACTTGGGCTTGAAACTGGCTACACCTTC
>.|.|TRBJ1-1|TRBV10-3
CAISARGGGANVDTEAFF
TGTGCCATCAGTGCCCGGGGAGGGGGGGCAAACGTGGACACTGAAGCTTTCTTT
>.|.|TRBJ2-7|TRBV25-1
CASRPGRDYEQYF
TGTGCCAGCAGACCCGGACGGGACTACGAGCAGTACTTC
>.|few|TRBJ1-2|TRBV5-4
CASSLEQNFYGYTF
TGTGCCAGCAGCTTGGAACAGAATTTTTATGGCTACACCTTC
>TRBD1|.|TRBJ1-4|TRBV10-3
CAISEGQGEKLFF
TGTGCCATCAGTGAGGGACAGGGCGAAAAACTGTTTTTT
>TRBD1|.|TRBJ1-3|TRBV18
CASSPPGQFISGNTIYF
TGTGCCAGCTCACCCCCGGGACAGTTTATCTCTGGAAACACCATATATTTT
>.|.|TRBJ1-1|TRBV11-2
CASSLRGGTEAFF
TGTGCCAGCAGCTTAAGGGGTGGTACTGAAGCTTTCTTT
>.|.|TRBJ2-7|TRBV19
CASTTNDGYEQYF
TGTGCCAGTACAACTAACGACGGCTACGAGCAGTACTTC
>.|few|TRBJ1-6|TRBV10-1
CASSPGLGSPLHF
TGCGCCAGCAGTCCGGGATTGGGTTCACCCCTCCACTTT
>TRBD2|.|TRBJ2-1|TRBV5-6
CASSSRLAGTKSYNEQFF
TGTGCCAGCAGCTCCAGACTAGCGGGGACCAAAAGCTACAATGAGCAGTTCTTC
>TRBD1|.|TRBJ1-5|TRBV2
CASRTRTGNQPQHF
TGTGCCAGCAGGACCCGGACAGGGAATCAGCCCCAGCATTTT
>TRBD1|.|TRBJ2-7|TRBV3-1/TRBV3-2
CASSHYRTGTTYEQYF
TGTGCCAGCAGCCACTACCGGACAGGGACGACCTACGAGCAGTACTTC
>.|once|TRBJ1-1|TRBV6-5
CASRGNTEAFF
TGTGCCAGCCGGGGGAACACTGAAGCTTTCTTT
>TRBD1|.|TRBJ2-7|TRBV14
CASSRLGQGEGEQYF
TGTGCCAGCAGCCGCTTGGGACAGGGAGAAGGGGAGCAGTACTTC
>.|.|TRBJ1-2|TRBV5-6
CASSWPNLRSNYGYTF
TGTGCCAGCAGCTGGCCAAACCTCCGATCTAACTATGGCTACACCTTC
>TRBD2|once|TRBJ2-7|TRBV5-1
CASSLGLALTYEQYF
TGCGCCAGCAGCCTGGGACTAGCCTTAACCTACGAGCAGTACTTC
>.|.|TRBJ2-7|TRBV9
CASSPYGSRYEQYF
TGTGCCAGCAGCCCATATGGTAGTCGGTACGAGCAGTACTTC
>TRBD2|once|TRBJ2-3|TRBV7-6
CASSRGLAGSSTDTQYF
TGTGCCAGCAGCAGGGGACTAGCGGGAAGTAGCACAGATACGCAGTATTTT
>.|few|TRBJ2-2|TRBV7-3
CASSPLNTGELFF
TGTGCCAGCAGCCCACTCAACACCGGGGAGCTGTTTTTT
>.|.|TRBJ2-3|TRBV4-1
CASSQGVTASTDTQYF
TGCGCCAGCAGCCAAGGAGTTACTGCTAGCACAGATACGCAGTATTTT
>.|few|TRBJ1-2|TRBV5-8
CASSFPEREALGYTF
TGTGCCAGCAGCTTCCCTGAGAGGGAAGCGCTCGGCTACACCTTC
>TRBD2|.|TRBJ2-2|TRBV10-3
CAMTPSRGRNTGELFF
TGTGCCATGACACCCTCGCGGGGGAGAAACACCGGGGAGCTGTTTTTT
>TRBD1|once|TRBJ1-1|TRBV6-5
CASSPTGGGTEAFF
TGTGCCAGCAGTCCAACAGGGGGTGGGACTGAAGCTTTCTTT
>TRBD1|.|TRBJ1-5|TRBV27
CASSPLGTGGNQPQHF
TGTGCCAGCAGTCCCCTAGGGACAGGGGGCAATCAGCCCCAGCATTTT
>TRBD2|.|TRBJ2-7|TRBV2
CASSQNSGGVAQYF
TGTGCCAGCAGTCAGAATAGCGGGGGTGTGGCGCAGTACTTC
>TRBD1|.|TRBJ1-1|TRBV14
CASSQRTGGVMNTEAFF
TGTGCCAGCAGCCAGCGGACAGGGGGCGTAATGAACACTGAAGCTTTCTTT
>TRBD2|.|TRBJ2-2|TRBV10-3
CAISGAGQRLAGGPGELFF
TGTGCCATCAGTGGCGCGGGACAGAGACTAGCGGGGGGCCCCGGGGAGCTGTTTTTT
>.|.|TRBJ1-5|TRBV7-9
CASSLVRGYSNQPQHF
TGTGCCAGCAGCTTAGTAAGAGGATATAGCAATCAGCCCCAGCATTTT
>TRBD2|.|TRBJ2-3|TRBV19
CASSRTSGGTTDTQYF
TGTGCCAGTAGCAGAACTAGCGGGGGGACCACAGATACGCAGTATTTT
>.|.|TRBJ2-7|TRBV6-5
CASTIGGGISYEQYF
TGTGCCAGCACCATAGGAGGGGGCATTTCCTACGAGCAGTACTTC
>TRBD2|.|TRBJ2-2|TRBV6-5
CATRLAGNTGELFF
TGTGCCACCCGACTAGCGGGGAACACCGGGGAGCTGTTTTTT
>.|many|TRBJ1-3|TRBV19
CASKDSPGMVSGNTIYF
TGTGCCAGTAAGGATTCCCCAGGGATGGTATCTGGAAACACCATATATTTT
>.|.|TRBJ1-2|TRBV29-1
CSVASPGHSFYGYTF
TGCAGCGTTGCTTCCCCGGGACATTCGTTCTATGGCTACACCTTC
>TRBD1|.|TRBJ1-2|TRBV7-9
CASSLPLTGVNYGYTF
TGTGCCAGCAGCCTTCCCCTTACAGGGGTTAACTATGGCTACACCTTC
>.|.|TRBJ1-1|TRBV12-3/TRBV12-4
CASSPSLVAFF
TGTGCCAGCAGCCCGAGTCTCGTAGCTTTCTTT
>TRBD1|.|TRBJ1-6|TRBV18
CASSPATTGGEVHF
TGTGCCAGCTCACCAGCTACTACAGGGGGCGAAGTCCACTTT